This TCR beta chain is from a study of blood T cells in healthy people across ages. Whole-study findings and limits: Versus aged donors, long-lived donors had higher diversity and more naive CD4+ cells. Expanded clonotype changes were possibly confounded by unknown donor CMV status.

To note about this clonotype: Its target is unknown.

Germline CDR1 LGHNA, CDR2 YNFKEQ. The CDR3 length is 14 residues. The germline V and J ends were trimmed by 7 bases and 3 bases, with 15 bases remaining between them. Researchers collected 9.5 to 10 milliliters of peripheral blood from every single donor. For the second PCR, which ran for roughly 6 to 12 cycles, a sample-barcoded 5' primer and a J-beta primer mix were used. Every cDNA molecule bore a tag from a template-switch adaptor containing 12 random nucleotides. MiXCR, run by TCRdb on the 5' RACE reads, gives a single entry per CDR3 protein. The sample yields 730,000 or so distinct CDR3 sequences, about 43% seen once.

The rearrangement links TRBV4-2 to TRBJ1-1; no definite D call. This TCR came from a man aged 80 or over in good health. The source material was blood. This CDR3 reads CASMWKTPYTEAFF. In DNA form, the CDR3 reads TGTGCCAGCATGTGGAAAACCCCCTACACTGAAGCTTTCTTT.